A single sample gave rise to the 16 T cell receptor beta chains below, sequenced in a study of cytomegalovirus exposure and HLA in healthy donors. Primers for the PCR totalled 60 Vbeta and 13 Jbeta. Profiling relied on immunoSEQ multiplex PCR, and the TCRdb table lists in-frame clones only, not all of them. The sample lists about 140,000 clones; over 75% were seen once. The specimen sequenced was PBMCs. All receptors derive from a woman between 50 and 59 years old in good health and CMV-seropositive.

This chain links TRBV6-6 with TRBJ2-5; D possibly corresponds to TRBD2 (5 bases). Germline-derived CDR1 and CDR2 are MNHNY and SVGAGI (reference sequence). V lost 4 bases and J 1 base, leaving 13 bases between the germline ends. CDR3 length: 15 amino acids. CDR3 nucleotide sequence: TGTGCCAGCAGTTCCCCAGGCGGACTCCAAGAGACCCAGTACTTC. Amino acid sequence: CASSSPGGLQETQYF.

This chain uses TRBV5-4 with TRBJ1-6, with 7 bases aligning to TRBD1. The CDR3 sequence is 13 residues long. Trimming cost V 4 bases and J 7 bases; bases outside gene matches: 2. CDR1 is SGHNT, CDR2 YYREEE, per germline (reference sequence). The CDR3 spells CASSRDSNSPLHF. The CDR3 region has the DNA TGTGCCAGCAGCCGGGACAGCAATTCACCCCTCCACTTT.

This chain uses TRBV5-4 with TRBJ2-5; D uncertain. The CDR3 spans 15 residues. V was trimmed by 5 bases and J by 5 bases, leaving 19 bases between them. Per the germline V gene, CDR1 is SGHNT and CDR2 is YYREEE (reference sequence). The CDR3 protein is CASSTQKSVGETQYF. In DNA, the CDR3 is TGTGCCAGCAGTACCCAGAAGTCCGTCGGGGAGACCCAGTACTTC.

This clone was counted between two and nine times. The genes are TRBV7-3 and TRBJ2-5; 7 bases are a match to TRBD1. Germline loops: CDR1 SGHTA, CDR2 FQGTGA. CDR3 length: 15 amino acids. The V and J ends lost 0 bases and 5 bases, in that order; junction bases with no gene match: 6. The CDR3 spells CASSLTGPRGETQYF. CDR3 DNA sequence: TGTGCCAGCAGCTTAACCGGGCCCAGGGGGGAGACCCAGTACTTC.

This sequence joins TRBV14 and TRBJ2-5, with 9 bases matching TRBD1. Germline V gives CDR1 SGHDN, CDR2 FVKESK. J lost 4 bases, V lost 5 bases, and 5 bases had no gene match. This CDR3 comprises 14 residues. The CDR3 region has the DNA TGTGCCAGCAGCTCGGGACAGGGTGGAGAGACCCAGTACTTC. Amino acid sequence: CASSSGQGGETQYF. Based on the CDR3 plus reference TRBV14 and TRBJ2-5, the full variable domain is EAGVTQFPSHSVIEKGQTVTLRCDPISGHDNLYWYRRVMGKEIKFLLHFVKESKQDESGMPNNRFLAERTGGTYSTLKVQPAELEDSGVYFCASSSGQGGETQYFGPGTRLLVL.

Here the CDR3 DNA reads TGTGCCAGCAGTCCCAGGGATCGGTATGGCTACACCTTC. It yields the protein CASSPRDRYGYTF. The V and J genes are TRBV5-6 and TRBJ1-2; a weak D match, TRBD1 (5 bases). V was shortened by 5 bases and J by 5 bases, with 13 bases between the two germline ends. Germline CDR1 reads SGHDT; CDR2 reads YYEEEE. The CDR3 is 13 residues long.

V gene TRBV28 combines with J gene TRBJ2-1; TRBD1 matches 9 bases. V lost 5 bases to trimming and J lost 4 bases; unmatched junction nucleotides: 3. Germline CDR1 reads MDHEN; CDR2 reads SYDVKM. This CDR3 has 14 residues. The CDR3 here is CASSLGTGYNEQFF. The CDR3 coding sequence is TGTGCCAGCAGTCTCGGGACAGGGTACAATGAGCAGTTCTTC.

The chain employs TRBV9 and TRBJ2-7, with TRBD1 as a possible D gene (6 bases). Germline V gene sequence: CDR1 SGDLS, CDR2 YYNGEE. This CDR3 has 14 residues. Between the trimmed V and J ends, which lost 0 bases and 3 bases, there was a span of 10 bases. This CDR3 reads CASSVAADSYEQYF. The CDR3 DNA is TGTGCCAGCAGCGTAGCAGCGGACAGCTACGAGCAGTACTTC.

The V and J genes are TRBV28 and TRBJ1-3; 9 bases are shared with TRBD1. V lost 6 bases and J lost 2; bases outside the gene matches: 8. The germline CDR1 and CDR2 sequences are MDHEN and SYDVKM. This CDR3 region has 16 residues. The CDR3 nucleotides are TGTGCCAGCAGAGACTACAGGGGGCCAGCTGGAAACACCATATATTTT. This sequence encodes CASRDYRGPAGNTIYF. Together with reference TRBV28 and TRBJ1-3, the CDR3 gives the full variable domain: DVKVTQSSRYLVKRTGEKVFLECVQDMDHENMFWYRQDPGLGLRLIYFSYDVKMKEKGDIPEGYSVSREKKERFSLILESASTNQTSMYLCASRDYRGPAGNTIYFGEGSWLTVV.

This chain links TRBV5-1 with TRBJ2-3; 11 bases line up with TRBD2. V dropped 4 bases and J dropped 0; count of bases not matched to a gene: 4. Germline CDR1 SGHRS, CDR2 YFSETQ. The CDR3 is 16 amino acids. The CDR3 coding sequence is TGCGCCAGCAGCATTAGCGGGGGGGCTAGCACAGATACGCAGTATTTT. It encodes CASSISGGASTDTQYF. The full variable domain, with the rest looked up from reference TRBV5-1 and TRBJ2-3, is KAGVTQTPRYLIKTRGQQVTLSCSPISGHRSVSWYQQTPGQGLQFLFEYFSETQRNKGNFPGRFSGRQFSNSRSEMNVSTLELGDSALYLCASSISGGASTDTQYFGPGTRLTVL.

The V and J genes are TRBV11-2 and TRBJ2-3; 15 bases agree with TRBD2. This CDR3 spans 19 amino acids. Germline assignment: CDR1 SGHAT and CDR2 FQNNGV. V trimming: 4 bases; J trimming: 0 bases; junction bases outside the gene matches: 8. The CDR3 region is CASSSHGTSGGTSTDTQYF. For the CDR3, the DNA is TGTGCCAGCAGCTCGCACGGGACTAGCGGGGGGACCAGCACAGATACGCAGTATTTT.

The chain couples TRBV11-2 to TRBJ2-5; D perhaps matches TRBD1 (5 bases). Germline V gives CDR1 SGHAT, CDR2 FQNNGV. There are 15 residues in the CDR3. Trimming removed 0 bases at V and 5 bases at J, with 13 bases between. This CDR3 reads CASSLERGAQETQYF. The CDR3 DNA sequence: TGTGCCAGCAGCTTAGAAAGGGGCGCCCAGGAGACCCAGTACTTC. The whole variable domain, remainder taken from reference TRBV11-2 and TRBJ2-5, is EAGVAQSPRYKIIEKRQSVAFWCNPISGHATLYWYQQILGQGPKLLIQFQNNGVVDDSQLPKDRFSAERLKGVDSTLKIQPAKLEDSAVYLCASSLERGAQETQYFGPGTRLLVL.

The J gene is TRBJ2-5, the V gene TRBV5-6; D unresolved. The CDR3 has 12 residues. Trimming took off 4 bases at V and 3 bases at J, with 7 bases between the two ends. Germline V gene data show CDR1 as SGHDT and CDR2 as YYEEEE. The CDR3 loop is CASSLLKETQYF. The CDR3 bases are TGTGCCAGCAGCCTCCTAAAAGAGACCCAGTACTTC.

V is TRBV6-5 and J is TRBJ1-2; 8 nucleotides line up with TRBD1. The CDR3 has 13 amino acids. Germline CDR1 is MNHEY and CDR2 is SVGAGI. Trimming removed 7 bases from V and 5 bases from J; junction bases left unmatched: 6. Written as DNA, the CDR3 is TGTGCCAGCACTCGGACAGGGACATATGGCTACACCTTC. This translates into CASTRTGTYGYTF.

A few counts support this clone. This chain connects TRBV6-1 to TRBJ1-1; D remains ambiguous. CDR1 and CDR2 (germline): MNHNS, SASEGT. Trimming pared 5 bases from V and 8 bases from J, leaving 9 bases between. CDR3 length: 11 amino acids. The CDR3 loop reads CASSLSGEAFF. CDR3 nucleotides: TGTGCCAGCAGTTTATCCGGGGAAGCTTTCTTT.

The chain recombines TRBV10-2 with TRBJ2-6; the D gene is possibly TRBD1 (6 bases). Trimming shortened V by 3 bases and J by 0 bases, and 9 bases separated the two germline ends. Germline CDR1 WSHSY, CDR2 SAAADI. CDR3 length equals 16 residues. The CDR3 region is CASSERGSSGANVLTF. The DNA for the CDR3 is TGCGCCAGCAGTGAAAGGGGGTCCTCTGGGGCCAACGTCCTGACTTTC.